The 14 T cell receptor beta chains listed next were all sequenced from one sample in a study of CD8+ T cells in alopecia areata. Once RNA had been extracted, it was reverse transcribed into cDNA to act as the sequencing template. Using immunoSEQ multiplex PCR, the repertoire was profiled, and TCRdb retains in-frame clones only, with some absent. This sample has about 180,000 clones, with 53% found just once. Treatment reported: oral pan-JAK inhibitor, 5-10 mg twice daily. The sequences come from CD8+ T cells sorted from blood, collected at week 24, from a patient treated with tofacitinib. The origin of the receptors is a human donor with alopecia areata.

The chain employs TRBV4-2 and TRBJ1-1; a weak D match, TRBD1 (5 bases). Germline assignment: CDR1 LGHNA and CDR2 YNFKEQ. This CDR3 has 16 residues. With 4 bases removed from V and 1 base from J, the gap between germline ends came to 16 bases. CDR3 coding DNA: TGTGCCAGCAGCCCAGGGCAGGGATGGGGGAACACTGAAGCTTTCTTT. Residues: CASSPGQGWGNTEAFF.

This clone was recorded a few times. The chain links TRBV15 to TRBJ2-7; unclear D gene. The germline V gene encodes CDR1 LNHNV and CDR2 YYDKDF (reference sequence). Trimming took off 8 bases at V and 3 bases at J, with 14 bases between the two ends. The CDR3 contains 13 residues. The CDR3 sequence: CATAHPIDYEQYF. The DNA of the CDR3 is TGTGCCACCGCGCACCCGATCGACTACGAGCAGTACTTC.

V is TRBV25-1 and J is TRBJ1-6; tentative D call: TRBD1 (6 bases). Germline loops: CDR1 MGHDK, CDR2 SYGVNS. The CDR3 is 14 amino acids. The ends were cut back, 3 bases at V and 8 bases at J, with 11 bases in the middle. The CDR3 DNA reads as TGTGCCAGCAGTGACGAATGGGGGCATTCACCCCTCCACTTT. Its protein product is CASSDEWGHSPLHF.

This sequence joins TRBV29-1 and TRBJ1-2, with D maybe TRBD1 (5 bases). Per the germline V gene, CDR1 is SQVTM and CDR2 is ANQGSEA. V was clipped by 3 bases and J by 6 bases, with 14 bases between them. There are 13 residues in the CDR3. The CDR3 DNA follows: TGCAGCGTTGATTTCGGGCAGGGCAATGGCTACACCTTC. Translating it yields CSVDFGQGNGYTF.

This clone was seen a handful of times. The rearrangement joins TRBV13 to TRBJ2-2; 7 bases match TRBD2. Looked up from germline, CDR1 is PRHDT and CDR2 is FYEKMQ (reference sequence). The CDR3 consists of 18 residues. Losses at the gene ends were 5 bases for V and 3 bases for J; bases not matched to a gene: 15. Here the CDR3 reads CASSLGLMSSGYTGELFF. The CDR3 coding sequence is TGTGCCAGCAGCCTGGGCCTGATGTCTAGCGGATACACCGGGGAGCTGTTTTTT.

This clone has only a few counts. The chain combines TRBV4-3 with TRBJ2-1; D is undetermined. CDR1 is LGHNA and CDR2 is YSLEER in the germline V gene. With 3 bases removed from V and 3 bases from J, the gap between germline ends came to 6 bases. CDR3 length: 13 amino acids. The CDR3 protein is CASSQSNYNEQFF. The CDR3 DNA reads TGCGCCAGCAGCCAGTCGAACTACAATGAGCAGTTCTTC.

This chain joins TRBV7-6 and TRBJ2-7, with 13 bases lining up with TRBD2. Trimming removed 5 bases from V and 3 bases from J; junction bases left unmatched: 4. The CDR3 loop spans 15 amino acids. The germline V gene encodes CDR1 SGHVS and CDR2 FNYEAQ. The CDR3 sequence is CASSPRTSGGYEQYF. CDR3 DNA sequence: TGTGCCAGCAGCCCACGGACTAGCGGGGGCTACGAGCAGTACTTC.

A remark on this clone: Other nucleotide sequences from this sample produce the same CDR3. The chain has TRBV4-3 and TRBJ1-5; a weak D match, TRBD1 (5 bases). V was shortened by 0 bases and J by 7 bases, with 7 bases between the two germline ends. There are 13 residues in the CDR3. From germline, CDR1 is LGHNA and CDR2 YSLEER. CDR3 residues: CASSQDSGQPQHF. The CDR3 DNA reads TGCGCCAGCAGCCAAGATTCAGGGCAGCCCCAGCATTTT.

The genes are TRBV5-1 and TRBJ1-1; D unresolved. The CDR3 spans 15 residues. Trimming left V 3 bases short and J 2 bases short, with 14 bases between. Germline CDR1 and CDR2: SGHRS and YFSETQ. The CDR3 DNA reads TGCGCCAGCAGCTACCGAGCCCCAGGAAACACTGAAGCTTTCTTT. It codes for CASSYRAPGNTEAFF.

This chain links TRBV19 with TRBJ2-1; D not resolved. V lost 10 bases to trimming and J lost 14 bases, with 12 bases between them. The CDR3 is made up of 9 amino acids. Germline lookup yields CDR1 LNHDA and CDR2 SQIVND (reference sequence). This CDR3 is CATQRSEFF. CDR3 coding DNA: TGTGCCACTCAACGGTCGGAGTTCTTC.

This clone was seen a few times. The chain combines TRBV4-3 with TRBJ2-2; D gene uncertain. Trimming pared 4 bases from V and 5 bases from J, leaving 5 bases between. CDR1 and CDR2 from the germline V gene are LGHNA and YSLEER. CDR3 length equals 12 residues. CDR3 coding DNA: TGCGCCAGCAGCCGTCGAACCGGGGAGCTGTTTTTT. Translated, it gives CASSRRTGELFF.

The V and J genes are TRBV29-1 and TRBJ1-5; D is ambiguous. Trimming stripped 0 bases from V and 11 bases from J, with 14 bases between. CDR3 length equals 13 residues. Germline V lookup: CDR1 SQVTM, CDR2 ANQGSEA. The CDR3 DNA sequence: TGCAGCGTTGAAGATCCCGAGGGTTGGACCCAGCATTTT. Protein sequence: CSVEDPEGWTQHF.

This clone has a handful of counts. The V gene is TRBV6-5, the J gene TRBJ2-3; D unclear. Germline V gene lookup returns CDR1 MNHEY and CDR2 SVGAGI. V lost 6 bases to trimming and J lost 2 bases, with 15 bases between them. This CDR3 spans 15 amino acids. CDR3 protein: CASSAHLENTDTQYF. The CDR3, as DNA: TGTGCCAGCAGCGCCCACCTAGAAAACACAGATACGCAGTATTTT.

The chain carries TRBV25-1 and TRBJ2-2, with TRBD2 identical over 10 bases. In germline, CDR1 is MGHDK, CDR2 SYGVNS. There are 15 residues in the CDR3. V was clipped by 8 bases and J by 2 bases; unmatched bases: 5. This chain's CDR3 is CASRPSGGNTGELFF. For the CDR3, the DNA is TGTGCCAGCCGACCTAGCGGGGGTAACACCGGGGAGCTGTTTTTT. The whole variable domain, filled in from reference TRBV25-1 and TRBJ2-2, reads EADIYQTPRYLVIGTGKKITLECSQTMGHDKMYWYQQDPGMELHLIHYSYGVNSTEKGDLSSESTVSRIRTEHFPLTLESARPSHTSQYLCASRPSGGNTGELFFGEGSRLTVL.